Shown below are 29 T cell receptor beta chains from a single sample sequenced in a study of T cells in Graves' hyperthyroidism and ophthalmopathy. The source material, RNA transcripts, was used to amplify TCR beta CDR3 regions. Using the HTBI primer set, a first-round RT-PCR was run on the TCR CDR3. TCRdb re-analysed the multiplex PCR reads in MiXCR, keeping a single row per CDR3 protein. This table has more than 75,000 distinct CDR3 sequences, about 51% appearing once. Specimen: blood. Receptors were obtained from a woman aged 40 to 50 with Graves' hyperthyroidism.

This clonotype has at least ten counts. The chain carries TRBV20-1 and TRBJ1-3, with a tentative D call TRBD1 (5 bases). CDR1 is DFQATT, CDR2 SNEGSKA, per germline (reference sequence). V dropped 0 bases and J dropped 0 bases, with 12 bases sitting between them. The CDR3 contains 16 residues. CDR3 nucleotide sequence: TGCAGTGCTAGAGATTCCGGGGGGACCTCTGGAAACACCATATATTTT. This encodes CSARDSGGTSGNTIYF.

This chain uses TRBV5-6 with TRBJ1-5; no firm D call. The V and J ends lost 5 bases and 8 bases respectively, with 23 bases between them. CDR1 is SGHDT, CDR2 YYEEEE, per germline. The CDR3 loop spans 16 amino acids. Here the CDR3 DNA reads TGTGCCAGCAGTCCCGGGCGGCCCTATGGCTATAAGCCCCAGCATTTT. The encoded protein is CASSPGRPYGYKPQHF.

This clonotype was observed at least ten times. The rearrangement links TRBV5-1 to TRBJ1-2; no clear D gene. The CDR3 is 15 residues long. The germline V and J ends were trimmed by 4 bases and 10 bases, with 23 bases remaining between them. Germline CDR1 reads SGHRS; CDR2 reads YFSETQ. The CDR3 DNA reads as TGCGCCAGCAGCATAACTCCGGGATCGGGATCCTACTACACCTTC. Translated, it gives CASSITPGSGSYYTF.

Turning to this clonotype: The CDR3 end shows no conserved phenylalanine or tryptophan, and so a read error is likely. V is TRBV5-1 and J is TRBJ2-2; the D gene is possibly TRBD1 (6 bases). Germline values: CDR1 SGHRS, CDR2 YFSETQ. V was pared by 0 bases and J by 4 bases, with 13 bases between. There are 16 residues in the CDR3. CDR3 amino acids: CASSLEVGRGTGELFS. CDR3 nucleotides: TGCGCCAGCAGCTTGGAGGTTGGCAGGGGCACCGGGGAGCTGTTTTCG.

This clonotype was seen a few times. The chain is built from TRBV6-6 and TRBJ2-3, with 8 bases identical to TRBD2. With 6 bases clipped from V and 1 base from J, the junction kept 9 bases outside the gene matches. Germline V CDR1 and CDR2: MNHNY, SVGAGI (reference sequence). The length of the CDR3 is 16 residues. CDR3 sequence (DNA): TGTGCCAGCAGCCTCCCCGGGGGGGGCGGCACAGATACGCAGTATTTT. This sequence encodes CASSLPGGGGTDTQYF.

In its sample, this clonotype was seen many times. The rearrangement uses TRBV29-1 and TRBJ2-2; D call uncertain. Germline V gene sequence: CDR1 SQVTM, CDR2 ANQGSEA. The CDR3 is made up of 12 amino acids. Between the trimmed V and J ends, which lost 7 bases and 1 base, there was a span of 7 bases. The CDR3 DNA sequence: TGCAGCGGTTCGGAGAACACCGGGGAGCTGTTTTTT. Amino acid sequence: CSGSENTGELFF.

Ten or more counts support this clonotype. V is TRBV2 and J is TRBJ1-2, with a tentative D call TRBD1 (5 bases). Germline V gene sequence: CDR1 SNHLY, CDR2 FYNNEI. V lost 6 bases and J lost 2, with 16 bases in between. CDR3 length: 15 residues. CDR3 sequence: CASSPRQQNNYGYTF. The CDR3 coding sequence is TGTGCCAGCAGCCCCCGACAGCAGAACAACTATGGCTACACCTTC.

This clonotype occurred once. At one boundary the junction diverges from the germline segment, which might be a read error. The J gene is TRBJ1-3, the V gene TRBV7-6; no definite D call. The CDR3 has 15 amino acids. Germline V lookup: CDR1 SGHVS, CDR2 FNYEAQ. The CDR3 nucleotides read TGCGCCAGCAGCTTATTATCCAGCTCTGGAAGCACCATATATTTT. As protein: CASSLLSSSGSTIYF.

Details on this clonotype: A much larger clone lies a single base off, so this may be a read error. The chain joins TRBV29-1 to TRBJ2-5; D might be TRBD1 or TRBD2, each matching 6 bases. CDR1 and CDR2 from the germline V gene are SQVTM and ANQGSEA. CDR3 length equals 14 residues. Here the CDR3 DNA reads TGCGCCAGCACGCCCGAGGGGGGCGTAGAGACCCAGTACTTC. Its protein is CASTPEGGVETQYF.

This chain uses TRBV7-9 with TRBJ2-3, with 9 positions matching TRBD1. The CDR3 runs 14 residues. Per the germline V gene, CDR1 is SEHNR and CDR2 is FQNEAQ (reference sequence). The trim removed 1 base at V and 7 bases at J, leaving 3 bases unmatched. The CDR3 here is CASSLGDRVNTQYF. The CDR3 DNA is TGTGCCAGCAGCTTAGGGGACAGGGTAAATACGCAGTATTTT.

The J gene is TRBJ2-2, the V gene TRBV13; 7 bases fit TRBD1. V was pared by 0 bases and J by 1 base, with 5 bases of the junction left unmatched. The length of the CDR3 is 17 residues. Looked up from germline, CDR1 is PRHDT and CDR2 is FYEKMQ (reference sequence). The CDR3 region has the DNA TGTGCCAGCAGCTTAGGGAGGGGACAGCTGAACACCGGGGAGCTGTTTTTT. Translated: CASSLGRGQLNTGELFF.

By sample share, this clonotype is medium-sized. The chain has TRBV4-3 and TRBJ2-7; no clear D gene. The V end was cut by 1 base, the J end by 1 base, with 8 bases between. Looked up from germline, CDR1 is LGHNA and CDR2 is YSLEER. The CDR3 length is 14 residues. CDR3 sequence reads: CASSQAVGSYEQYF. CDR3 in DNA: TGCGCCAGCAGCCAAGCGGTGGGGTCCTACGAGCAGTACTTC.

This chain links TRBV5-5 with TRBJ1-1, with D unresolved. Germline V CDR1 and CDR2: SGHKS, YYEKEE (reference sequence). V lost 4 bases and J lost 5, with 9 bases in between. This CDR3 region has 12 residues. The CDR3 DNA follows: TGTGCCAGCAGCCAGACGGGTACTGAAGCTTTCTTT. Translating it yields CASSQTGTEAFF. Full variable domain (remainder filled in from reference TRBV5-5 and TRBJ1-1): DAGVTQSPTHLIKTRGQQVTLRCSPISGHKSVSWYQQVLGQGPQFIFQYYEKEERGRGNFPDRFSARQFPNYSSELNVNALLLGDSALYLCASSQTGTEAFFGQGTRLTVV.

This clonotype was recorded many times. V and J are TRBV20-1 and TRBJ2-7; 11 bases are a match to TRBD2. The CDR3 consists of 16 residues. With 0 bases clipped from V and 5 bases from J, the junction kept 9 bases outside the gene matches. Germline V CDR1 and CDR2: DFQATT, SNEGSKA (reference sequence). The chain's CDR3 is CSARDSLAGDPHEQYF. CDR3 bases: TGCAGTGCTAGAGACTCACTAGCGGGAGACCCCCACGAGCAGTACTTC.

To note about this clonotype: Sequence at one end of the junction differs from germline and may be a read error. The chain is built from TRBV7-9 and TRBJ2-7; 8 bases line up with TRBD1. There are 16 residues in the CDR3. Looked up from germline, CDR1 is SEHNR and CDR2 is FQNEAQ (reference sequence). As DNA, the CDR3 is TGTGCCAGCAGCTTTGTCCCCAGGGGGCTGACCGGGGAGCTGTACTTC. It is translated as CASSFVPRGLTGELYF.

In regard to this clonotype: It is likely a read error, because the conserved phenylalanine at the end of the CDR3 is missing. V and J are TRBV4-3 and TRBJ2-6; possible D gene TRBD2, 5 bases. This CDR3 is 17 amino acids long. Trimming removed 4 bases from V and 0 bases from J, with 13 bases in between. Germline lookup yields CDR1 LGHNA and CDR2 YSLEER. The CDR3 loop is CASSPSRGFSGANVLTL. CDR3 sequence (DNA): TGCGCCAGCAGCCCCTCCCGCGGGTTCTCTGGGGCCAACGTCCTGACTCTC.

The rearrangement joins TRBV2 to TRBJ1-2; 12 positions agree with TRBD1. The CDR3 covers 16 residues. CDR1 and CDR2 from the germline V gene are SNHLY and FYNNEI. The V segment lost 3 bases and the J segment 10 bases; nucleotides outside the gene matches: 12. CDR3 in DNA: TGTGCCAGCAGTGATGGGTTGGGACAGGGGGCATCATTCTACACCTTC. Encoded protein: CASSDGLGQGASFYTF.

This clonotype was recorded many times. The chain couples TRBV5-1 to TRBJ2-7; no clear D. Germline V CDR1 and CDR2: SGHRS, YFSETQ. The CDR3 runs 14 residues. Trimming shortened V by 2 bases and J by 2 bases, and 11 bases separated the two germline ends. CDR3 in DNA: TGCGCCAGCAGCTTACCCGGGTCCACCTACGAGCAGTACTTC. This codes for CASSLPGSTYEQYF. Variable domain in full (rest from reference TRBV5-1 and TRBJ2-7): KAGVTQTPRYLIKTRGQQVTLSCSPISGHRSVSWYQQTPGQGLQFLFEYFSETQRNKGNFPGRFSGRQFSNSRSEMNVSTLELGDSALYLCASSLPGSTYEQYFGPGTRLTVT.

The genes are TRBV20-1 and TRBJ2-7; TRBD1 or TRBD2 may be the D gene (5 bases each). Trimming shortened V by 2 bases and J by 2 bases, and 13 bases separated the two germline ends. The germline CDR1 and CDR2 sequences are DFQATT and SNEGSKA (reference sequence). This CDR3 region has 14 residues. The CDR3 bases are TGCAGTGCTAGACCCCGGGACGGGACCTACGAGCAGTACTTC. It yields the protein CSARPRDGTYEQYF.

This clonotype was recorded at least ten times. Its ends do not fully match the called genes, so a read error is possible. The rearrangement uses TRBV7-9 and TRBJ1-1, with 9 bases identical to TRBD1. Germline V gives CDR1 SEHNR, CDR2 FQNEAQ (reference sequence). CDR3 length: 14 residues. CDR3 residues: CASSQTGGGTEAFF. The CDR3 region has the DNA TGCGCCAGCAGCCAGACAGGGGGAGGGACTGAAGCTTTCTTT.

This chain joins TRBV15 and TRBJ1-2; D unclear. V was cut by 1 base and J by 10 bases, with 10 bases left in between. Germline CDR1 and CDR2: LNHNV and YYDKDF (reference sequence). The CDR3 runs 12 residues. The CDR3 loop reads CATSRGLGLYTF. The CDR3 DNA reads as TGTGCCACCAGCAGAGGGTTAGGGCTCTACACCTTC.

A remark on this clonotype: The missing conserved phenylalanine or tryptophan at the end of this CDR3 makes a read error likely. No DNA is shown, since the ends of the CDR3 on it are uncertain; the CDR3 is the one TCRdb lists. V gene TRBV5-1 combines with J gene TRBJ1-2; the table calls TRBD1, which could not be checked here. The CDR3 totals 11 residues, both ends included. Germline-derived CDR1 and CDR2 are SGHRS and YFSETQ. CDR3 residues: CASSGTGPSTY.

This clonotype was seen a handful of times. The chain combines TRBV7-8 with TRBJ2-3, with 15 bases aligning to TRBD2. Germline V gene sequence: CDR1 SGHVS, CDR2 FQNEAQ. This CDR3 is 18 amino acids long. V was clipped by 5 bases and J by 3 bases; unmatched bases: 9. Written as DNA, the CDR3 is TGTGCCAGCAGCGATCCGGGACTAGCGGGAGGTGGGACAGATACGCAGTATTTT. As protein: CASSDPGLAGGGTDTQYF.

The chain combines TRBV2 with TRBJ1-4, with 7 positions matching TRBD1. Trimming at V came to 5 bases and at J to 8 bases, leaving 8 bases not matched to a gene. Germline V gene lookup returns CDR1 SNHLY and CDR2 FYNNEI. This CDR3 has 14 amino acids. The CDR3 nucleotides read TGTGCCAGCAGTAGGGGGACAGCGGACGAAAAACTGTTTTTT. This translates into CASSRGTADEKLFF.

The V call is TRBV10-3, the J call TRBJ2-7; 9 nucleotides line up with TRBD1. The ends lost 6 bases at V and 1 base at J; junction bases unmatched: 7. Germline V lookup: CDR1 ENHRY, CDR2 SYGVKD. The CDR3 sequence is 15 residues long. The DNA for the CDR3 is TGTGCCATCAGGCCGGGACAGGGAGGGTCCTACGAGCAGTACTTC. It yields the protein CAIRPGQGGSYEQYF.

In this sample, this clonotype turned up many times. This chain uses TRBV5-1 with TRBJ2-2; 13 bases match TRBD2. CDR3 length: 15 residues. J was trimmed by 6 bases and V by 7 bases; bases with no gene match: 6. Germline assignment: CDR1 SGHRS and CDR2 YFSETQ. In nucleotides, the CDR3 is TGCGCCAGCGGAGGGACTAGCGGGATCGCCGGGGAGCTGTTTTTT. Encoded protein: CASGGTSGIAGELFF.

This clonotype was counted at least ten times. This chain connects TRBV5-5 to TRBJ1-2; D unclear. Germline V gene data show CDR1 as SGHKS and CDR2 as YYEKEE (reference sequence). The CDR3 has 13 amino acids. V shed 4 bases and J shed 4 bases, with 11 bases lying between them. For the CDR3, the DNA is TGTGCCAGCAGCGGAATAACGGGCTATGGCTACACCTTC. The encoded protein is CASSGITGYGYTF.

With respect to this clonotype: This could be a read error, since a much larger clone is one nucleotide away. The chain uses TRBV19 and TRBJ1-5, with TRBD1 identical over 9 bases. Germline lookup yields CDR1 LNHDA and CDR2 SQIVND (reference sequence). This CDR3 contains 14 residues. Unmatched junction bases numbered 11, after V lost 8 bases and J lost 9 bases. The CDR3 spells CASPPGQGEGPQHF. The CDR3 region has the DNA TGTGCCAGTCCACCGGGACAGGGTGAAGGGCCCCAGCATTTT.

The chain combines TRBV7-9 with TRBJ2-7; D could derive from TRBD1 or TRBD2 (5 bases each). Germline V gene lookup returns CDR1 SEHNR and CDR2 FQNEAQ (reference sequence). Trimming removed 1 base at V and 3 bases at J, with 10 bases between. The CDR3 consists of 14 residues. The CDR3 nucleotides read TGTGCCAGCAGCTTAGGGGACGGAATCTACGAGCAGTACTTC. It specifies CASSLGDGIYEQYF.